The rows below give T cell receptor beta chains drawn from one sample of a study of Ad26.COV2.S vaccination and SARS-CoV-2 variants. Clones were sequenced by immunoSEQ multiplex PCR, and TCRdb holds only the in-frame ones, with some missing. Of about 390,000 clones in the sample, more than 85% were seen once. The specimen comprised peripheral blood, sampled in a trial of Ad26.COV2.S vaccine versus placebo. Receptor source: a person aged 18-60 years who received the Ad26.COV2.S COVID-19 vaccine or a placebo. CDR3s include the opening cysteine and the closing phenylalanine or tryptophan. A D gene is named only where the DNA matches it firmly. Clone size appears in some rows only: once, few, many, or a class for an expanded clone.

J: TRBJ2-7; V: TRBV28; size: .; D: TRBD1; DNA: TGTGCCAGCGGGACAGCCTACGAGCAGTACTTC; CDR3: CASGTAYEQYF
J: TRBJ1-6; V: TRBV5-4; size: once; D: .; DNA: TGTGCCAGCAGCCATGGAGGCAGGGATAATTCACCCCTCCACTTT; CDR3: CASSHGGRDNSPLHF
J: TRBJ2-7; V: TRBV5-1; size: .; D: TRBD1; DNA: TGCGCCAGCAGCTTGCTCACCGGGACAGGGGGCTACGAGCAGTACTTC; CDR3: CASSLLTGTGGYEQYF
J: TRBJ1-2; V: TRBV9; size: .; D: .; DNA: TGTGCCAGCAGCGTAGTACCAGGGTCAAAGTATGGCTACACCTTC; CDR3: CASSVVPGSKYGYTF
J: TRBJ2-5; V: TRBV10-3; size: .; D: .; DNA: TGTGCCATCAGTGAGTTACGTGGCCTTGCCCAGTACTTC; CDR3: CAISELRGLAQYF
J: TRBJ2-1; V: TRBV3-1/TRBV3-2; size: .; D: TRBD2; DNA: TGTGCCAGCAGCACGACTAGCGGGGGTCCTGAGCAGTTCTTC; CDR3: CASSTTSGGPEQFF
J: TRBJ1-1; V: TRBV29-1; size: .; D: .; DNA: TGCAGCGTGGCCGGGGGGGGCCGGAGCGTGAGCACTGAAGCTTTCTTT; CDR3: CSVAGGGRSVSTEAFF
J: TRBJ1-1; V: TRBV6-2/TRBV6-3; size: .; D: .; DNA: TGTGCCAGCAGTTACAGACGGGATGAAGCTTTCTTT; CDR3: CASSYRRDEAFF
J: TRBJ2-7; V: TRBV9; size: .; D: .; DNA: TGTGCCAGCAGCGTCGGGGCGGGGTCCGAGGAGCAGTACTTC; CDR3: CASSVGAGSEEQYF
J: TRBJ2-2; V: TRBV19; size: once; D: TRBD1; DNA: TGTGCCAGTAGTATAGACCAGGGGGCAACCGGGGAGCTGTTTTTT; CDR3: CASSIDQGATGELFF
J: TRBJ2-1; V: TRBV2; size: .; D: TRBD2; DNA: TGTGCCACGGCTAGCGGGGGAGGAAATGAGCAGTTCTTC; CDR3: CATASGGGNEQFF
J: TRBJ2-3; V: TRBV5-1; size: .; D: TRBD2; DNA: TGCGCCAGCTCCGAAGGGACTAGCGGGGTCACAGATACGCAGTATTTT; CDR3: CASSEGTSGVTDTQYF
J: TRBJ1-5; V: TRBV19; size: .; D: .; DNA: TGTGCCAGTAGTATGGGGGGGATGAATAGCAATCAGCCCCAGCATTTT; CDR3: CASSMGGMNSNQPQHF
J: TRBJ1-6; V: TRBV4-1; size: .; D: TRBD1; DNA: TGCGCCAGCAGCCCGGGGACAGGTTGGGTCTCGGCCCTCCACTTT; CDR3: CASSPGTGWVSALHF
J: TRBJ2-1; V: TRBV5-1; size: .; D: .; DNA: TGCGCCAGCAGCTTGACCCCTAGTGGGAGCTCCTACAATGAGCAGTTCTTC; CDR3: CASSLTPSGSSYNEQFF
J: TRBJ2-1; V: TRBV5-4; size: .; D: .; DNA: TGTGCCAGCAGCGCAAACAATGAGCAGTTCTTC; CDR3: CASSANNEQFF
J: TRBJ1-3; V: TRBV9; size: .; D: .; DNA: TGTGCCAGCAGCGTAGCGGCAGTCGACGCTGGAAACACCATATATTTT; CDR3: CASSVAAVDAGNTIYF
J: TRBJ2-5; V: TRBV7-2; size: .; D: TRBD1; DNA: TGTGCCAGCAGCTTAACAGGGGTAGAGACCCAGTACTTC; CDR3: CASSLTGVETQYF
J: TRBJ1-1; V: TRBV11-2; size: .; D: .; DNA: TGTGCCAGCAGCTTAAACACTGAAGCTTTCTTT; CDR3: CASSLNTEAFF
J: TRBJ2-2; V: TRBV12-3/TRBV12-4; size: .; D: .; DNA: TGTGCCAGCAGTTCCGCATACACCGGGGAGCTGTTTTTT; CDR3: CASSSAYTGELFF
J: TRBJ1-2; V: TRBV6-5; size: .; D: .; DNA: TGTGCCAGCAGCAAGACAGTCAACTATGGCTACACCTTC; CDR3: CASSKTVNYGYTF
J: TRBJ1-6; V: TRBV30; size: .; D: TRBD1; DNA: TGTGCCTGGAGTGCGGGGACAGGGAAAAATTCACCCCTCCACTTT; CDR3: CAWSAGTGKNSPLHF